Presented here are 14 T cell receptor beta chains from one specimen sequenced in a study of T cells in Graves' hyperthyroidism and ophthalmopathy. Amplification of TCR beta CDR3 regions was performed using RNA transcripts as template. Using the HTBI primer set, a first-round RT-PCR was run on the TCR CDR3. TCRdb independently ran MiXCR on the multiplex PCR reads; one entry per CDR3 protein. The repertoire includes around 350,000 distinct CDR3 sequences, over 15% of them detected once, and about 4% sits in the top ten. The material sequenced was blood. Every receptor here comes from a young woman with Graves' hyperthyroidism.

This clonotype was detected ten times or more. This chain uses TRBV14 with TRBJ1-1; no clear D gene. From germline, CDR1 is SGHDN and CDR2 FVKESK. Trimming removed 5 bases at V and 0 bases at J, with 13 bases between. The CDR3 runs 15 residues. CDR3 in amino acids: CASSSLLPLNTEAFF. DNA for the CDR3: TGTGCCAGCAGCTCTCTCCTCCCGTTGAACACTGAAGCTTTCTTT.

This clonotype was detected ten times or more. The V gene is TRBV11-2, the J gene TRBJ2-2, with 9 bases fitting TRBD1. In germline, CDR1 is SGHAT, CDR2 FQNNGV. The CDR3 sequence is 14 residues long. V shed 7 bases, J shed 8 bases, and the junction held 8 bases outside the gene matches. CDR3 protein: CASNQQGAWGELFF. DNA of the CDR3: TGTGCCAGCAACCAACAGGGGGCGTGGGGGGAGCTGTTTTTT.

This clonotype showed up many times. This chain joins TRBV6-1 and TRBJ2-7; D gene ambiguous. The CDR3 has 13 residues. CDR1 is MNHNS, CDR2 SASEGT, per germline. Deletions cut 5 bases from V and 6 bases from J, with 14 bases between. The CDR3 coding sequence is TGTGCCAGCAGTAAAAACTTCGGGCTCGAGCAGTACTTC. Translation: CASSKNFGLEQYF.

V is TRBV6-5 and J is TRBJ1-1; D remains unclear. The CDR3 spans 11 residues. Germline V gene lookup returns CDR1 MNHEY and CDR2 SVGAGI. Trimming pared 4 bases from V and 9 bases from J, leaving 9 bases between. The CDR3 nucleotides are TGTGCCAGCAGTTTAACTGCTCAAGCTTTCTTT. It encodes CASSLTAQAFF.

This clonotype was observed at least ten times. The rearrangement joins TRBV10-3 to TRBJ2-7; D unclear. The germline CDR1 and CDR2 sequences are ENHRY and SYGVKD. V was shortened by 6 bases and J by 0 bases, with 6 bases between the two germline ends. CDR3 length equals 12 residues. DNA for the CDR3: TGTGCCATCAGGGGCAGCTCCTACGAGCAGTACTTC. Translating gives CAIRGSSYEQYF.

This clonotype was seen repeatedly, ten times or more. The rearrangement joins TRBV6-4 to TRBJ2-7, with unresolved D. CDR3 length: 16 residues. Trimming took off 4 bases at V and 2 bases at J, with 18 bases between the two ends. CDR1 is MRHNA, CDR2 SNTAGT, per germline. CDR3 sequence reads: CASSGPGPTRTYEQYF. In DNA, the CDR3 is TGTGCCAGCAGTGGTCCTGGACCGACCCGGACCTACGAGCAGTACTTC.

This clonotype was counted at least ten times. This chain connects TRBV3-1 to TRBJ2-7; D not resolved. This CDR3 comprises 15 residues. V lost 1 base and J lost 3, with 13 bases in between. Germline V gene lookup returns CDR1 LGHDT and CDR2 YNNKEL (reference sequence). This CDR3 reads CASSQVPKVGYEQYF. The CDR3 DNA sequence: TGTGCCAGCAGCCAAGTGCCCAAGGTCGGCTACGAGCAGTACTTC.

This clonotype was seen many times. This chain joins TRBV10-3 and TRBJ1-2; no clear D gene. The CDR3 is made up of 15 amino acids. V was shortened by 8 bases and J by 3 bases, with 19 bases between the two germline ends. Germline V gene sequence: CDR1 ENHRY, CDR2 SYGVKD. In DNA, the CDR3 is TGTGCCATCGGTTCTTCTGTCAGTGAAGACTATGGCTACACCTTC. Amino acids: CAIGSSVSEDYGYTF.

Ten or more counts support this clonotype. The V and J genes are TRBV12-3 or TRBV12-4 and TRBJ2-2; 9 bases fit TRBD1. Germline trimming cut 7 bases from V and 7 bases from J; bases unmatched to any gene: 7. The CDR3 has 14 residues. DNA of the CDR3: TGTGCCAGCAACCTACAGGGGGCGTTCGGGGAGCTGTTTTTT. Protein sequence: CASNLQGAFGELFF.

Ten or more counts support this clonotype. V and J are TRBV29-1 and TRBJ1-1; the D is unclear. The CDR3 totals 12 residues. Germline assignment: CDR1 SQVTM and CDR2 ANQGSEA. V gave up 7 bases and J gave up 4 bases, with 13 bases separating them. CDR3 residues: CSGTQRSTEAFF. In nucleotides, the CDR3 is TGCAGCGGAACACAGAGGTCCACTGAAGCTTTCTTT. Full variable domain (missing parts from reference TRBV29-1 and TRBJ1-1): SAVISQKPSRDICQRGTSLTIQCQVDSQVTMMFWYRQQPGQSLTLIATANQGSEATYESGFVIDKFPISRPNLTFSTLTVSNMSPEDSSIYLCSGTQRSTEAFFGQGTRLTVV.

This clonotype has just a few counts. The J gene is TRBJ2-5, the V gene TRBV7-2; D perhaps matches TRBD2 (5 bases). Between the trimmed V and J ends, which lost 5 bases and 2 bases, there was a span of 12 bases. The CDR3 totals 14 residues. Germline CDR1 reads SGHTA; CDR2 reads FQGNSA. In nucleotides, the CDR3 is TGTGCCAGCAGCCGGCTAGCAGTTCAAGAGACCCAGTACTTC. Translated, it gives CASSRLAVQETQYF. Based on the CDR3 plus reference TRBV7-2 and TRBJ2-5, the full variable domain is GAGVSQSPSNKVTEKGKDVELRCDPISGHTALYWYRQSLGQGLEFLIYFQGNSAPDKSGLPSDRFSAERTGGSVSTLTIQRTQQEDSAVYLCASSRLAVQETQYFGPGTRLLVL.

J is TRBJ2-7 and V is TRBV6-1; 10 bases match TRBD2. In germline, CDR1 is MNHNS, CDR2 SASEGT. The length of the CDR3 is 15 residues. The V segment lost 6 bases and the J segment 4 bases; nucleotides outside the gene matches: 9. CDR3 region: CASRPNGAGGYEQYF. As DNA, the CDR3 is TGTGCCAGCAGACCTAACGGAGCGGGGGGGTACGAGCAGTACTTC.

The gene calls are TRBV18 and TRBJ1-2; possibly TRBD1 for D (6 bases). The CDR3 loop spans 15 amino acids. CDR1 KGHSH and CDR2 LQKENI come from the germline V gene. Trimming took 4 bases from V and 4 from J, leaving 16 bases between them. CDR3 residues: CASSLGQLITYGYTF. The CDR3 DNA reads TGTGCCAGCTCACTAGGACAGCTAATCACCTATGGCTACACCTTC.

The rearrangement links TRBV28 to TRBJ2-2; 9 bases are a match to TRBD1. From germline, CDR1 is MDHEN and CDR2 SYDVKM. V gave up 6 bases and J gave up 6 bases; unmatched junction bases: 5. The CDR3 totals 14 residues. The CDR3 reads CASRVTGGAGELFF. The CDR3 region has the DNA TGTGCCAGCAGAGTGACAGGGGGTGCCGGGGAGCTGTTTTTT.